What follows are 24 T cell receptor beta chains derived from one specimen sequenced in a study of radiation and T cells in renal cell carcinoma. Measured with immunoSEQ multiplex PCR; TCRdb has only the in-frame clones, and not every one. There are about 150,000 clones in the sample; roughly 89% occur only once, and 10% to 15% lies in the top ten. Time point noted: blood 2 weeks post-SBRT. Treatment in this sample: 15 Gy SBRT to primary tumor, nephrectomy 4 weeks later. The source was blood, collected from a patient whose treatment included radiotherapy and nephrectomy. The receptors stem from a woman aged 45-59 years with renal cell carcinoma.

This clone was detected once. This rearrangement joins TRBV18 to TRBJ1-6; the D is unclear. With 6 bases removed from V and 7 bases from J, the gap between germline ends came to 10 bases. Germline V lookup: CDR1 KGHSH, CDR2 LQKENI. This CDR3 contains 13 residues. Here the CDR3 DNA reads TGTGCCAGCTCCTCGGACGGGAATTCACCCCTCCACTTT. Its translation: CASSSDGNSPLHF.

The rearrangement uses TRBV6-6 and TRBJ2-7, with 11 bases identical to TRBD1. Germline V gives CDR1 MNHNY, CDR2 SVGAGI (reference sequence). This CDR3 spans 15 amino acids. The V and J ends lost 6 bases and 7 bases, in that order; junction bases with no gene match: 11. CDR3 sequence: CASRPLLDRGREQYF. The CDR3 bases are TGTGCCAGCAGACCACTCTTGGACAGGGGGCGAGAGCAGTACTTC.

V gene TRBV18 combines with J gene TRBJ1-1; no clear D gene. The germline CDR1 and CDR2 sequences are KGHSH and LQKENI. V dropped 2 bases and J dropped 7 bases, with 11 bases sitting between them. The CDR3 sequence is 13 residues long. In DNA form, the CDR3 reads TGTGCCAGCTCACCAGGGGTCCAGATTGAAGCTTTCTTT. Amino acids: CASSPGVQIEAFF.

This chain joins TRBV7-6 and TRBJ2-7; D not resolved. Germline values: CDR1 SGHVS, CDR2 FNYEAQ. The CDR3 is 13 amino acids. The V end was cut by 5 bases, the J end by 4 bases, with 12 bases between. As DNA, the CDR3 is TGTGCCAGCAGCCCGGATGGCCGATACGAGCAGTACTTC. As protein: CASSPDGRYEQYF.

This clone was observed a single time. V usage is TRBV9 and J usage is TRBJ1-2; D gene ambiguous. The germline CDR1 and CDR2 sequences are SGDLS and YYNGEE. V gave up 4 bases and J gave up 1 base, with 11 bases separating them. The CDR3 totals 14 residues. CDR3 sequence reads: CASSPRWDNYGYTF. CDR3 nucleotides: TGTGCCAGCAGCCCCCGGTGGGATAACTATGGCTACACCTTC.

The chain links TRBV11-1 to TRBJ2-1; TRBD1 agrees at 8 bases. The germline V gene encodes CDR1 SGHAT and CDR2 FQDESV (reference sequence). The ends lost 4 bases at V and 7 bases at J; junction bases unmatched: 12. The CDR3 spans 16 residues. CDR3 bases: TGTGCCAGCAGCTCAACAAACAGGGGGAGGTTGAATGAGCAGTTCTTC. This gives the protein CASSSTNRGRLNEQFF.

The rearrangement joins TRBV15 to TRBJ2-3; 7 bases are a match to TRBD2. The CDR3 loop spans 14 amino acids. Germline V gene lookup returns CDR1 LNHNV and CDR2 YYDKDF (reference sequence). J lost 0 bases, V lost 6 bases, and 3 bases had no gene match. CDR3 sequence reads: CATRERGSTDTQYF. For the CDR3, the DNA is TGTGCCACCAGGGAGCGGGGTAGCACAGATACGCAGTATTTT.

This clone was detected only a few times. The chain's CDR3 is CASSLGGDNSPLHF. CDR3 nucleotide sequence: TGTGCCAGCAGCTTAGGGGGCGATAATTCACCCCTCCACTTT. The J gene is TRBJ1-6, the V gene TRBV7-9; weak D call: TRBD1 (5 bases). V was pared by 1 base and J by 5 bases, with 6 bases between. The CDR3 has 14 amino acids. Germline-derived CDR1 and CDR2 are SEHNR and FQNEAQ (reference sequence). The complete variable domain, with remaining parts taken from reference TRBV7-9 and TRBJ1-6, reads DTGVSQNPRHKITKRGQNVTFRCDPISEHNRLYWYRQTLGQGPEFLTYFQNEAQLEKSRLLSDRFSAERPKGSFSTLEIQRTEQGDSAMYLCASSLGGDNSPLHFGNGTRLTVT.

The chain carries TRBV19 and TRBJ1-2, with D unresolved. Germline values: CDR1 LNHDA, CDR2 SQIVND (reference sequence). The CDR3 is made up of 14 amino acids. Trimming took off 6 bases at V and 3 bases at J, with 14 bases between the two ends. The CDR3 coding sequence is TGTGCCAGTAGCAACGAAGGTCCTTACTATGGCTACACCTTC. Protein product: CASSNEGPYYGYTF.

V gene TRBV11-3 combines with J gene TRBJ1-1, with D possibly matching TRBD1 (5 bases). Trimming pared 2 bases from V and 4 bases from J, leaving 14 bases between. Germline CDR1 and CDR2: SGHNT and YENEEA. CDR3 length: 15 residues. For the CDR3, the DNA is TGTGCCAGCAGCTTAAATGGGCAGGGCAGCACTGAAGCTTTCTTT. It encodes CASSLNGQGSTEAFF.

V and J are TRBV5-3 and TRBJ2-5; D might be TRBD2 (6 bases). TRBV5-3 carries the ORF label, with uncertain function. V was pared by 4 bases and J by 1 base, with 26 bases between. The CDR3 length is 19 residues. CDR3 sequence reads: CARSPRSRGATTPQETQYF. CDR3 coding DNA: TGTGCCAGAAGCCCGCGGTCCCGCGGGGCTACGACCCCCCAAGAGACCCAGTACTTC.

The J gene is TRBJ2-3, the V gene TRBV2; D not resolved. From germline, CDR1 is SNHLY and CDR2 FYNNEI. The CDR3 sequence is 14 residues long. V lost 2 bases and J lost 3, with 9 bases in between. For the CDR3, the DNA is TGTGCCAGCAGTGAATTAGCTACAACAGATACGCAGTATTTT. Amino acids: CASSELATTDTQYF.

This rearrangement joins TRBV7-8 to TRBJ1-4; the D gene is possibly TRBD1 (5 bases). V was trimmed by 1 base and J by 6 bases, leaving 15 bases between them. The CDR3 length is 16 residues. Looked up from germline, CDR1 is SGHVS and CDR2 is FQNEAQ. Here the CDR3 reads CASSLESGRRDEKLFF. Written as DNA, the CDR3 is TGTGCCAGCAGCTTAGAATCGGGGCGAAGAGATGAAAAACTGTTTTTT.

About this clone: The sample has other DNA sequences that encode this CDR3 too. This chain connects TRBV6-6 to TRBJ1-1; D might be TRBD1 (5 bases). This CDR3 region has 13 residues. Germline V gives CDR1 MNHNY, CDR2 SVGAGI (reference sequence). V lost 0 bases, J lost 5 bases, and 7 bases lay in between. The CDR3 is CASSYSGGTEAFF. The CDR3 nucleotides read TGTGCCAGCAGTTACTCGGGGGGAACTGAAGCTTTCTTT.

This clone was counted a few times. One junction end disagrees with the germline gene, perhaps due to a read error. Here the CDR3 reads CASGGVLGEQYF. Here the CDR3 DNA reads TGCGCCTCCGGGGGCGTCTTGGGCGAGCAGTACTTC. The genes are TRBV6-5 and TRBJ2-7; the D gene could be TRBD1 or TRBD2 (6 bases each). Germline values: CDR1 MNHEY, CDR2 SVGAGI. This CDR3 region has 12 residues.

CDR3 in amino acids: CASSRDGDSGNTIYF. CDR3 in DNA: TGTGCCAGCAGCCGTGACGGCGACTCTGGAAACACCATATATTTT. The chain joins TRBV7-9 to TRBJ1-3; D is ambiguous. Trimming took off 5 bases at V and 0 bases at J, with 11 bases between the two ends. This CDR3 is 15 amino acids long. Germline CDR1 SEHNR, CDR2 FQNEAQ (reference sequence).

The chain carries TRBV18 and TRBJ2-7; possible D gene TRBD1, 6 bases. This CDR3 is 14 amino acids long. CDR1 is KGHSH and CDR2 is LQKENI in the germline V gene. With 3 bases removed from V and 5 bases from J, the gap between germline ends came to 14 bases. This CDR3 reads CASSPAIQGNEQYF. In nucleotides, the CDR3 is TGTGCCAGCTCACCGGCGATACAGGGAAACGAGCAGTACTTC. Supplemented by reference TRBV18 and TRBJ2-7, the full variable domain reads NAGVMQNPRHLVRRRGQEARLRCSPMKGHSHVYWYRQLPEEGLKFMVYLQKENIIDESGMPKERFSAEFPKEGPSILRIQQVVRGDSAAYFCASSPAIQGNEQYFGPGTRLTVT.

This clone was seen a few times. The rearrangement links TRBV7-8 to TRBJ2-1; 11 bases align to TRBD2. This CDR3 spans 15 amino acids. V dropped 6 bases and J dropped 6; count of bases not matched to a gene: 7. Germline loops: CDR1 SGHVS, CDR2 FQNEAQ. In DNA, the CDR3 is TGTGCCAGCAGATATAGCGGGGGGGCATTCAATGAGCAGTTCTTC. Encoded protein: CASRYSGGAFNEQFF.

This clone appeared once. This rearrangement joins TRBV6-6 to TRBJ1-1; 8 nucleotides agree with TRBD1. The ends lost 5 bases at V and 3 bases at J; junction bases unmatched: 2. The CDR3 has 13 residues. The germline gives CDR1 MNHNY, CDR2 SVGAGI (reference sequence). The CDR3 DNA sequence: TGTGCCAGCAGTATACAGGGGGACACTGAAGCTTTCTTT. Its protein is CASSIQGDTEAFF.

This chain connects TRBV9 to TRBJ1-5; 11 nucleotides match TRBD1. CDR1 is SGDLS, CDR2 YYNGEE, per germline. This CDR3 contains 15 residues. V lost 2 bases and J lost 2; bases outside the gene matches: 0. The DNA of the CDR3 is TGTGCCAGCAGCGTGGGACAGGGGGGCAATCAGCCCCAGCATTTT. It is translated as CASSVGQGGNQPQHF.

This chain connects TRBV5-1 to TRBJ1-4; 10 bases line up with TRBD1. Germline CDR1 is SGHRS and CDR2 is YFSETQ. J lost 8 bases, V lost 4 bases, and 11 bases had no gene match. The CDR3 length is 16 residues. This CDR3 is CASSAGTGALGEKLFF. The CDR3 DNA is TGCGCCAGCAGCGCCGGGACAGGGGCGCTGGGAGAAAAACTGTTTTTT.

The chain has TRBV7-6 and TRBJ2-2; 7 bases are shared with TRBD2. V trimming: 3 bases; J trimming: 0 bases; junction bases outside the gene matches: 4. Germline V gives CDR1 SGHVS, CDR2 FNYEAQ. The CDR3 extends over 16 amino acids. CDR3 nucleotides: TGTGCCAGCAGCTTTTTGGCGGGGGCGAACACCGGGGAGCTGTTTTTT. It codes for CASSFLAGANTGELFF.

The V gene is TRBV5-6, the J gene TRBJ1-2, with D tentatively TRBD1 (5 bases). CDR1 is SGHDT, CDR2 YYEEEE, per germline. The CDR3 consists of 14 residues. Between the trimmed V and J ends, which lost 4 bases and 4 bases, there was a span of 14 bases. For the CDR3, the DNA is TGTGCCAGCAGCATCCTCAGGGATTCCTATGGCTACACCTTC. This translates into CASSILRDSYGYTF.

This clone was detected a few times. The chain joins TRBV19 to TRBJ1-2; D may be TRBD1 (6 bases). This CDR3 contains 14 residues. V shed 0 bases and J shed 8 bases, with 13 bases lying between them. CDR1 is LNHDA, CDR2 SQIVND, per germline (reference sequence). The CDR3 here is CASSIEGGRSGYTF. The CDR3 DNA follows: TGTGCCAGTAGTATAGAAGGGGGGAGGAGCGGCTACACCTTC.